Given below is one T cell receptor (beta chain) in context. Its binding antigen is unknown. No base-level quality is on record; no much larger clone is a single base apart. Measured from the cysteine to the phenylalanine, the CDR3 is 15 residues long. Solely the CDR3 DNA is kept, with 45 bases framed from the first base. CDR1 and CDR2 (LNHDA, SQIVND) derive from the germline V gene (reference sequence). The V and J ends are trimmed by 7 bases and 3 bases, leaving 13 bases between them. This entry belongs to a study of CD8+CD57+ T cells in acquired aplastic anemia (dated by TCRdb to the late 2010s). At the level of the whole study: On average, sorted CD4+ and CD8+ cells yielded around 3.5 ug of extracted DNA, with a range of 0.2 to 27.4 ug. CD8+CD57+ expansion was defined as frequency above the mean frequency observed in healthy subjects. Findings and caveats that apply to the study as a whole: No significant difference in CD8+ Simpson's diversity was found between patients and healthy controls (P=0.060). Around 31 CD8+ CDR3 sequences were shared between patients and controls but appeared highly expressed in patients and within their immunodominant clones.

Genomic DNA served as template for TCR beta VDJ combination and CDR3 sequence profiling. TCR repertoire sequencing was run on an Illumina HiSeq 2000. The source study handled its data this way. Repertoires were assessed using TRBV/TRBJ rearrangement plots, CDR3 size and DJ length profiles, and Simpson's diversity index. Whichever DNA sequence was most abundant in the deep sequencing data was defined as the immunodominant clone. CDR3 amino acid sequences were screened for sharing across subjects and compared with published repertoires and the VDJdb database. Using fastp trimming at Q25 and MiXCR clonotype assembly, TCRdb reanalyzed the public sequencing data and kept in-frame beta chains. Identical CDR3 proteins give one entry, which carries the most common genes and DNA. It is TCRdb's table, rather than the study itself, that gives the V and J calls and clone size. The sample table contains around 190,000 distinct CDR3 sequences; only one count was recorded for around 50% of them. The ten largest clones take up approximately 12% of the sample.

Flow cytometry had shown CD8+CD57+ cell expansion in the patients selected for sequencing. Every patient had a diagnosis of severe acquired aplastic anemia based on International Study of Aplastic Anemia and Agranulocytosis and Camitta criteria. No therapy had been received by the patients at the time of blood sampling. In the study, sorted CD4+ and CD8+ blood T cells from patients with severe aplastic anemia and from healthy subjects underwent deep sequencing of TCR repertoires. Patients were enrolled in the USA under clinicaltrials.gov protocols 00001620, 01623167, 00001397, 00071045, 00081523 and 00961064. Ficoll-Paque density gradient centrifugation was used to isolate peripheral blood mononuclear cells. Before DNA extraction, CD4+ and CD8+ T cells were sorted by FACS or by magnetic beads.

The TCR originated in a human donor with aplastic anemia. The chain couples TRBV19 to TRBJ1-6, and TRBD1 may be the D gene, going by 5 matching bases. The sequenced material came from sorted CD4+, CD8+, or CD8+CD57+ T cells (not recorded which) from PBMCs. The nucleotides read TGTGCCAGTATCGAATCGGGGGTCTATAATTCACCCCTCCACTTT. This sequence encodes CASIESGVYNSPLHF.